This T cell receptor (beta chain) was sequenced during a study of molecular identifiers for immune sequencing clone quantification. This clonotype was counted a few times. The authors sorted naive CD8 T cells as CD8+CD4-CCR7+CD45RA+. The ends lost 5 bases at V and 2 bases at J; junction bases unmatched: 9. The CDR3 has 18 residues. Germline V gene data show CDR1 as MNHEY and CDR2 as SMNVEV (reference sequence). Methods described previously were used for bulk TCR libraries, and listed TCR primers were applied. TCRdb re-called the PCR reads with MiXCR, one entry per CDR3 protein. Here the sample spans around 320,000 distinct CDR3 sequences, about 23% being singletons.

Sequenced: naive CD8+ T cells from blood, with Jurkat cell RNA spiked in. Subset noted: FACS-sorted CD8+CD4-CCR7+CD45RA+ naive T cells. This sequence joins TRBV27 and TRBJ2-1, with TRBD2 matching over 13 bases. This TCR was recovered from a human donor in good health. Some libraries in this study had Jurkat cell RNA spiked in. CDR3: CASSRLAGGGGAYNEQFF. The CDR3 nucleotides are TGTGCCAGCAGTAGACTAGCGGGAGGAGGGGGAGCCTACAATGAGCAGTTCTTC.